This is a list of T cell receptor beta chains from one sample in a study of T-cell reconstitution after alpha-beta-depleted transplantation in children. In TCRdb, the PCR reads were re-called with MiXCR into one record per CDR3 protein. The data contain some 500,000 distinct CDR3 sequences, 15% to 20% of them singletons. Sequenced material: PBMCs from the stem cell graft donor, taken from the stem cell graft. The receptors were sampled from a human donor who donated a stem cell graft to a child with acute lymphoblastic leukemia. Both conserved end residues are part of each CDR3.

cdr3_aa cdr3_length j_call v_call
CASSLGERYGNTIYF 15 TRBJ1-3 TRBV5-1
CASSTPSSGSTDTQYF 16 TRBJ2-3 TRBV3-1
CASRVLARAFF 11 TRBJ1-1 TRBV5-1
CATSPPAYSTGTNEKLFF 18 TRBJ1-4 TRBV15
CASSELGGTNEKLFF 15 TRBJ1-4 TRBV2
CASSQDGTAVLTF 13 TRBJ2-6 TRBV4-2
CASSLVLLGGQETQYF 16 TRBJ2-5 TRBV7-9
CSVVVTGTHEQYF 13 TRBJ2-7 TRBV29-1
CASSLLGPGTGSADTQYF 18 TRBJ2-3 TRBV27
CASSPGQGPGETQYF 15 TRBJ2-5 TRBV18
CASSPNRGMNYEQYF 15 TRBJ2-7 TRBV5-1
CASSPPGITYEQYF 14 TRBJ2-7 TRBV9
CASSPNKSVPPSYNEQFF 18 TRBJ2-1 TRBV12-1
CASSGFEGGASYEQYF 16 TRBJ2-7 TRBV7-2
CASSLGEGTYEQYF 14 TRBJ2-7 TRBV12-3/TRBV12-4
CASSQEAVQETQYF 14 TRBJ2-5 TRBV3-1
CASSPAGRVGQETQYF 16 TRBJ2-5 TRBV7-2
CASSLSDSETQYF 13 TRBJ2-5 TRBV5-1
CASSLEGFDSLAKNIQYF 18 TRBJ2-4 TRBV5-1
CASSRTGTEIVWGKRPQYF 19 TRBJ2-5 TRBV4-1
CASRALQGAGEQYF 14 TRBJ2-7 TRBV3-1
CASSWTGALAKNIQYF 16 TRBJ2-4 TRBV7-2
CSVVRRGTEAFF 12 TRBJ1-1 TRBV29-1
CASSLEAGTPREQYF 15 TRBJ2-7 TRBV12-3/TRBV12-4
CASSDEAHSNQPQHF 15 TRBJ1-5 TRBV10-2
CASSPLPGNTEAFF 14 TRBJ1-1 TRBV27
CASSPTNNEQFF 12 TRBJ2-1 TRBV7-9
CASSSSDRGTEAFF 14 TRBJ1-1 TRBV12-3/TRBV12-4
CASSRRGLTDTQYF 14 TRBJ2-3 TRBV12-3/TRBV12-4
CASSWTGDNQPQHF 14 TRBJ1-5 TRBV12-3/TRBV12-4
CASSESGRATYEQYF 15 TRBJ2-7 TRBV10-1
CASSHSDNYGYTF 13 TRBJ1-2 TRBV7-9
CAISVLAGGPNTDTQYF 17 TRBJ2-3 TRBV10-3
CASSPFAGAGDEQFF 15 TRBJ2-1 TRBV5-1
CASRLRGTLITGELFF 16 TRBJ2-2 TRBV12-3/TRBV12-4
CASSSDGLAGYGETQYF 17 TRBJ2-5 TRBV7-9
CASSIAAGLANEQFF 15 TRBJ2-1 TRBV19
CASSWGQQYNEQFF 14 TRBJ2-1 TRBV5-1
CSVEVPTSPSYEQYF 15 TRBJ2-7 TRBV29-1
CAASKTSGSSTGELFF 16 TRBJ2-2 TRBV15
CSARPRGPSNTGELFF 16 TRBJ2-2 TRBV20-1
CASSLKDRAYEQYF 14 TRBJ2-7 TRBV12-3/TRBV12-4
CASSLELITGELFF 14 TRBJ2-2 TRBV7-9
CASSEAGSAYEQYF 14 TRBJ2-7 TRBV10-1
CATSITGRNNSPLHF 15 TRBJ1-6 TRBV15
CASSARGRSYEQYF 14 TRBJ2-7 TRBV12-3/TRBV12-4
CASRSSGGNEQYF 13 TRBJ2-7 TRBV12-3/TRBV12-4
CSVGGLGPGANVLTF 15 TRBJ2-6 TRBV29-1
CASSQDVAREGLDTQYF 17 TRBJ2-3 TRBV3-1
CAISEDQTYEQYF 13 TRBJ2-7 TRBV10-3
CASSFEGSGANGLTF 15 TRBJ2-6 TRBV7-3
CASSSTFRDTQYF 13 TRBJ2-3 TRBV5-1
CSVGGGARNGYTF 13 TRBJ1-2 TRBV29-1
CASSLAVGTDGETQYF 16 TRBJ2-5 TRBV7-9
CASSLGVKSSEETQYF 16 TRBJ2-5 TRBV11-2
CASSLDYLAKNIQYF 15 TRBJ2-4 TRBV12-3/TRBV12-4
CASTGEGPSPLHF 13 TRBJ1-6 TRBV7-9
CASSLTGHNSNQPQHF 16 TRBJ1-5 TRBV4-1
CASSFRGHDTQYF 13 TRBJ2-3 TRBV27
CASSPSVTREPGKPEAFF 18 TRBJ1-1 TRBV7-9